One sample yielded the 5 T cell receptor beta chains listed below, sequenced in a study of human T cells and chemical hapten exposure. TCRdb independently ran MiXCR on the RACE reads; one entry per CDR3 protein. The sample has more than 85,000 distinct CDR3 sequences, 30% to 35% seen once. This sample's time point: patch test 3, about 24 weeks after DPC sensitization. Treatment specified: therapeutic diphenylcyclopropenone sensitization with weekly scalp DPC. Sequences were derived from whole blood, sampled in connection with sensitization to the hapten diphenylcyclopropenone (DPC). The source is a man aged 35-49 years with alopecia areata. Some clones in this sample may be carry-over from other donors' samples.

This clonotype was recorded a few times. J is TRBJ2-1 and V is TRBV20-1; possible D gene TRBD1, 6 bases. Germline-derived CDR1 and CDR2 are DFQATT and SNEGSKA (reference sequence). Trimming took off 6 bases at V and 10 bases at J, with 22 bases between the two ends. The CDR3 loop spans 14 amino acids. CDR3 sequence (DNA): TGCAGTGCCAACTCGCAGGGGTGGGGTCGGGAGCAGTTCTTC. It specifies CSANSQGWGREQFF.

The table lists this clonotype with a few counts. This sequence joins TRBV4-3 and TRBJ2-1; 8 positions match TRBD2. Losses at the gene ends were 0 bases for V and 8 bases for J; bases not matched to a gene: 18. The CDR3 runs to 19 residues. Germline CDR1 is LGHNA and CDR2 is YSLEER. CDR3 amino acids: CASSQEGPRGSGSFYEQFF. The CDR3 coding sequence is TGCGCCAGCAGCCAAGAAGGCCCCCGGGGCAGCGGGAGTTTCTATGAGCAGTTCTTC.

The gene calls are TRBV30 and TRBJ2-3; 13 positions agree with TRBD2. J lost 0 bases, V lost 3 bases, and 3 bases had no gene match. The CDR3 loop spans 16 amino acids. Germline V gene data show CDR1 as GTSNPN and CDR2 as SVGIG (reference sequence). The CDR3 protein is CAWSLGLAGSTDTQYF. The CDR3 bases are TGTGCCTGGAGCCTGGGACTAGCGGGAAGCACAGATACGCAGTATTTT.

The chain uses TRBV12-3 or TRBV12-4 and TRBJ2-7; the match to TRBD2 covers 11 bases. Germline trimming cut 6 bases from V and 2 bases from J; bases unmatched to any gene: 0. The CDR3 contains 13 residues. The CDR3 region is CASRLAGAYEQYV. CDR3 nucleotides: TGTGCCAGCAGACTAGCGGGAGCCTACGAGCAGTACGTC.

The J gene is TRBJ2-3, the V gene TRBV7-2; no clear D gene. The CDR3 length is 17 residues. The germline V gene has CDR1 SGHTA and CDR2 FQGNSA. Trimming took off 5 bases at V and 3 bases at J, with 21 bases between the two ends. CDR3 coding DNA: TGTGCCAGCAGCGACCCACCAGGCGGTTTATTGACAGATACGCAGTATTTT. Amino acid sequence: CASSDPPGGLLTDTQYF.